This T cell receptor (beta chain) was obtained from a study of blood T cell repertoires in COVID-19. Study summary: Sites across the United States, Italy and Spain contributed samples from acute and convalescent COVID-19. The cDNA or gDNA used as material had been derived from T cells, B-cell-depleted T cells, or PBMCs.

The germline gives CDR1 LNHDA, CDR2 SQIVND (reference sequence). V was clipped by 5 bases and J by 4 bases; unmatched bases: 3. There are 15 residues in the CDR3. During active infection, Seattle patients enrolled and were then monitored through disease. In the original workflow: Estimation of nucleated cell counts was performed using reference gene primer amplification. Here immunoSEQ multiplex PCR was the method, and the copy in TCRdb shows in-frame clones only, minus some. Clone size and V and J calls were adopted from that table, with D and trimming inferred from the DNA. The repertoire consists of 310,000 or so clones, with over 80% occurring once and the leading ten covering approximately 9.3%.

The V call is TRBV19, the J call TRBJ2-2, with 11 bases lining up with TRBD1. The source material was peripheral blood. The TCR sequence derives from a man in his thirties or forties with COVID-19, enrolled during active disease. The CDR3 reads CASSAGQGVTGELFF. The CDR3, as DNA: TGTGCCAGTAGTGCGGGACAGGGGGTCACCGGGGAGCTGTTTTTT. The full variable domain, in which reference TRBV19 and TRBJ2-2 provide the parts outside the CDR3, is DGGITQSPKYLFRKEGQNVTLSCEQNLNHDAMYWYRQDPGQGLRLIYYSQIVNDFQKGDIAEGYSVSREKKESFPLTVTSAQKNPTAFYLCASSAGQGVTGELFFGEGSRLTVL.